The T cell receptor beta chain under discussion was sequenced for a study of shared clonotypes between healthy human individuals. Produced via immunoSEQ multiplex PCR; TCRdb's table is partial and in-frame only. The table has about 2.1 million clones, 90% to 95% seen once. Naive CD8 isolation took CD45RO-negative cells positively selected for CCR7 and excluded terminally differentiated effector memory CD45RA+ cells. The CDR3 loop spans 13 amino acids. CDR1 SGHRS and CDR2 YFSETQ come from the germline V gene. The V and J ends lost 0 bases and 4 bases respectively, with 8 bases between them. Details on this clone: Different DNA sequences within this sample yield the same CDR3.

This clonotype originated in a man in his late teens or twenties in good health. Some clones in this sample may be carry-over from other donors' samples. Sequenced input: naive CD8+ T cells from PBMCs. The chain joins TRBV5-1 to TRBJ2-7; no clear D gene. In nucleotides, the CDR3 is TGCGCCAGCAGCTTGGCCTTGGGATACGAGCAGTACTTC. It yields the protein CASSLALGYEQYF.